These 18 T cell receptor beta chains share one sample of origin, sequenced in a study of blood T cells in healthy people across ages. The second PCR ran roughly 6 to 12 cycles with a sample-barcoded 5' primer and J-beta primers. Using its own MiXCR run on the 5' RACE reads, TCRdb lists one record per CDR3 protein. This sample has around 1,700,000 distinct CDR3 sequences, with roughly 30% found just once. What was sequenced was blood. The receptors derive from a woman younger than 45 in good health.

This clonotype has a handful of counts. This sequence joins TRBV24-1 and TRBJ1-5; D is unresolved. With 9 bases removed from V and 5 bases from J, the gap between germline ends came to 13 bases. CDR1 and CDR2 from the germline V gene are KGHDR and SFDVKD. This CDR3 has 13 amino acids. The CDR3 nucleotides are TGTGCCACCCAGGACCGAAGATATCAGCCCCAGCATTTT. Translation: CATQDRRYQPQHF.

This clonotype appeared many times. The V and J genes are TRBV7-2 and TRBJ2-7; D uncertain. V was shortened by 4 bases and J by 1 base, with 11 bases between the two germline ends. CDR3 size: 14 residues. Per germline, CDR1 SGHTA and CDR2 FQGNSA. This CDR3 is CASSSATDSYEQYF. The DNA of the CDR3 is TGTGCCAGCAGCTCAGCGACTGATTCCTACGAGCAGTACTTC.

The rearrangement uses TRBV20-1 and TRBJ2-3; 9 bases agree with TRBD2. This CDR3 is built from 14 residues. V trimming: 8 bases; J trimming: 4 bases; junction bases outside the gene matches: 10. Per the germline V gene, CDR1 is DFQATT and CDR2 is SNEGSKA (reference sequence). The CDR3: CSHLERGAADTQYF. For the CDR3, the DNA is TGCAGTCACCTAGAGCGGGGGGCGGCAGATACGCAGTATTTT.

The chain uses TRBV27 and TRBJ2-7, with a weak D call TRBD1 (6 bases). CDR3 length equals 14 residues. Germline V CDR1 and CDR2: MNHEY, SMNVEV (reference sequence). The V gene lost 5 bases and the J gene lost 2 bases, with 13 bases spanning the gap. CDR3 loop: CASSLYRDTYEQYF. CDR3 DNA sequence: TGTGCCAGCAGTCTTTACCGGGACACCTACGAGCAGTACTTC.

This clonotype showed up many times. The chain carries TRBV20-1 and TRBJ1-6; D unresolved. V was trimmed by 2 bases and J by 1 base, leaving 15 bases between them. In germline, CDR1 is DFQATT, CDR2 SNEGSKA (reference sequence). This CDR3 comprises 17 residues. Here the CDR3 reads CSARIGVGGSYNSPLHF. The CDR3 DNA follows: TGCAGTGCTAGAATCGGAGTGGGAGGGTCCTATAATTCACCCCTCCACTTT.

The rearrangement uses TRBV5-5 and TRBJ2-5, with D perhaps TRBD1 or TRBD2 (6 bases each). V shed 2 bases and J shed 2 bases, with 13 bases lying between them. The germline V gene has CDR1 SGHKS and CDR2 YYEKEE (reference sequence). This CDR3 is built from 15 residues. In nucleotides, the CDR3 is TGTGCCAGCAGCTTTTTCCGGGGGCGACAAGAGACCCAGTACTTC. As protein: CASSFFRGRQETQYF.

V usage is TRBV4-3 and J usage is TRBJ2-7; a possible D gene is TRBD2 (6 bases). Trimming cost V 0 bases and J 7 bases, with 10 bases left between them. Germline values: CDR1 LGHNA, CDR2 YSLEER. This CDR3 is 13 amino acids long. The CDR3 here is CASSQDRREEQYF. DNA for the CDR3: TGCGCCAGCAGCCAAGATCGGCGGGAAGAGCAGTACTTC.

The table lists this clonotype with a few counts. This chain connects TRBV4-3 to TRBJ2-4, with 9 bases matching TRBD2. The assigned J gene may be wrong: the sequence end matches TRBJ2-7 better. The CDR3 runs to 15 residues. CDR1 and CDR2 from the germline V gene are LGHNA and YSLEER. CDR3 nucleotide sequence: TGCGCCAGCAGCCAAGAGACTAGCGGACAGGACGAGCAGTACTTC. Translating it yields CASSQETSGQDEQYF.

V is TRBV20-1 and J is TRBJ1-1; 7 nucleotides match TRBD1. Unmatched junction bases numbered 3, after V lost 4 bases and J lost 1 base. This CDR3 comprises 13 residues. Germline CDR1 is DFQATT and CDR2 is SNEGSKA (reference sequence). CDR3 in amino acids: CSAMTGQNTEAFF. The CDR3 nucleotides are TGCAGTGCTATGACAGGGCAGAACACTGAAGCTTTCTTT.

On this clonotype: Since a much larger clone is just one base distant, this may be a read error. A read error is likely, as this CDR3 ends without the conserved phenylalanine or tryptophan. Written as DNA, the CDR3 is TGTGCCAGCAGCCTACCGGGACAAATTAACTATGGCTACACCTGC. It encodes CASSLPGQINYGYTC. The chain has TRBV5-5 and TRBJ1-2; possibly TRBD1 for D (6 bases). V was trimmed by 4 bases and J by 1 base, leaving 14 bases between them. From germline, CDR1 is SGHKS and CDR2 YYEKEE (reference sequence). The CDR3 runs to 15 residues.

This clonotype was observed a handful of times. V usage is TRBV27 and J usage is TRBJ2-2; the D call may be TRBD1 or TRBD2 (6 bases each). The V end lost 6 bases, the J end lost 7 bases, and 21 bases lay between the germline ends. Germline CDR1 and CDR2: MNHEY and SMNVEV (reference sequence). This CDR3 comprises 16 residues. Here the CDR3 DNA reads TGTGCCAGCAGCCGGGTAGGGGGACTGGTGGGCGGGGAGCTGTTTTTT. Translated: CASSRVGGLVGGELFF.

The CDR3 region has the DNA TGTGCCAGCAGTTACTCGAGTCAGTACACCGGGGAGCTGTTTTTT. The encoded protein is CASSYSSQYTGELFF. The genes are TRBV6-2 or TRBV6-3 and TRBJ2-2; no definite D call. Germline V gene sequence: CDR1 MNHEY, CDR2 SVGEGT. This CDR3 contains 15 residues. The ends were cut back, 0 bases at V and 3 bases at J, with 8 bases in the middle.

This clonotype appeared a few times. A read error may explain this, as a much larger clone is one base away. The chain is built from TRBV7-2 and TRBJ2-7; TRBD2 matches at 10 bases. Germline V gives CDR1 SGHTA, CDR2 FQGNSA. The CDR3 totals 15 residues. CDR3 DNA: TGTGCCGGCAGCCCGGGCACTAGCGGGATCGACGAGCAGTACTTC. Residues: CAGSPGTSGIDEQYF.

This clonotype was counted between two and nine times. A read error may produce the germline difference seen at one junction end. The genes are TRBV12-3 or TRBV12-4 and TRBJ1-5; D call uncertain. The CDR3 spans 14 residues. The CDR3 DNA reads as TGTGCCGGCAGTCCCCTCCCGGGCCCCCAGCCCCAGCATTTT. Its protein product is CAGSPLPGPQPQHF.

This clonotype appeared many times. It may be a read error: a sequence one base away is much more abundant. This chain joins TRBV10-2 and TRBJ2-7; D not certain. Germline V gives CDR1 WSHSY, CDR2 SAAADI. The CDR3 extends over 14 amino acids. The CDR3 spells CASRESRSSYEQYF. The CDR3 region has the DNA TGCGCCAGCAGGGAGTCAAGGAGCTCCTACGAGCAGTACTTC.

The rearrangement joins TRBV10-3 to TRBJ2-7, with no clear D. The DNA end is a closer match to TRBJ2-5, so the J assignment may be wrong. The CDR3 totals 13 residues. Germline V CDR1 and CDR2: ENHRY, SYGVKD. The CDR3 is CAISDPPVVTQYF. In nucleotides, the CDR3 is TGTGCCATCAGTGATCCCCCCGTTGTGACCCAGTACTTC.

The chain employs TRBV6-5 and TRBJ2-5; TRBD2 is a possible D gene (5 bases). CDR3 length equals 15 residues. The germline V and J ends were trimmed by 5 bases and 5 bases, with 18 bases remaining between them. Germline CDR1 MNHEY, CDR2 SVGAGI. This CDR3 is CASSDLWATGETQYF. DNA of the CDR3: TGTGCCAGCAGTGACCTCTGGGCGACGGGGGAGACCCAGTACTTC.

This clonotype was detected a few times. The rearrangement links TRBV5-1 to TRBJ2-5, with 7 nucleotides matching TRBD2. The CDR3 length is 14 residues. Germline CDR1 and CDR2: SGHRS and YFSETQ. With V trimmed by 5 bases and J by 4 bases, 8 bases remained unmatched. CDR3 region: CASSSTRGVETQYF. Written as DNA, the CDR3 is TGCGCCAGCAGTTCCACTCGGGGGGTAGAGACCCAGTACTTC. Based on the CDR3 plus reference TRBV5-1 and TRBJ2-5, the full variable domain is KAGVTQTPRYLIKTRGQQVTLSCSPISGHRSVSWYQQTPGQGLQFLFEYFSETQRNKGNFPGRFSGRQFSNSRSEMNVSTLELGDSALYLCASSSTRGVETQYFGPGTRLLVL.